The 27 T cell receptor beta chains listed next were all sequenced from one sample in a study of early T cells in non-severe SARS-CoV-2 infection. TCRdb analysed the 5' RACE reads with MiXCR anew, one entry per CDR3 protein. The sample shows tens of thousands of distinct CDR3 sequences, 15% of them seen only once. The sequenced sample consisted of whole blood. All receptors derive from an adult who was a healthcare worker with PCR-confirmed SARS-CoV-2 infection or an uninfected control (not recorded which).

This clonotype was counted at least ten times. This chain uses TRBV11-2 with TRBJ2-1; D not resolved. The V gene's germline CDR1 is SGHAT and CDR2 FQNNGV. V lost 0 bases and J 4 bases, leaving 7 bases between the germline ends. The CDR3 consists of 14 residues. The DNA of the CDR3 is TGTGCCAGCAGCTTAGAGAGAAATTACAATGAGCAGTTCTTC. This gives the protein CASSLERNYNEQFF.

The chain employs TRBV20-1 and TRBJ2-7; possible D gene TRBD1, 5 bases. V lost 2 bases and J lost 2, with 13 bases in between. This CDR3 has 14 residues. Looked up from germline, CDR1 is DFQATT and CDR2 is SNEGSKA (reference sequence). The CDR3 DNA sequence: TGCAGTGCTAGACAACACAGGCTTCCCTACGAGCAGTACTTC. This translates into CSARQHRLPYEQYF.

This clonotype was counted a few times. The chain has TRBV9 and TRBJ2-7; tentatively, D is TRBD1 or TRBD2 (5 bases each). Trimming removed 4 bases from V and 5 bases from J, with 16 bases in between. The CDR3 sequence is 14 residues long. CDR1 is SGDLS, CDR2 YYNGEE, per germline. Here the CDR3 reads CASSSRGSPDEQYF. CDR3 coding DNA: TGTGCCAGCAGCTCCCGGGGCAGCCCCGACGAGCAGTACTTC.

This clonotype has a count of ten or more. V gene TRBV7-8 combines with J gene TRBJ2-3; weak D call: TRBD2 (6 bases). The germline V gene encodes CDR1 SGHVS and CDR2 FQNEAQ. V shed 5 bases and J shed 2 bases, with 8 bases lying between them. The CDR3 runs to 13 residues. CDR3 protein: CASSRDSTDTQYF. CDR3 nucleotides: TGTGCCAGCAGCAGGGACTCCACAGATACGCAGTATTTT.

The V gene is TRBV30, the J gene TRBJ2-1, with 8 nucleotides matching TRBD2. Germline V gene lookup returns CDR1 GTSNPN and CDR2 SVGIG (reference sequence). The J segment lost 10 bases and the V segment lost 5 bases, leaving 13 bases of the junction unmatched. The length of the CDR3 is 14 residues. As DNA, the CDR3 is TGTGCCTGGGGGGCTAGCGGGCGGGAGTGGGAGCAGTTCTTC. Translation: CAWGASGREWEQFF.

This clonotype was recorded a few times. The chain employs TRBV29-1 and TRBJ2-1; TRBD1 matches 9 bases. Per germline, CDR1 SQVTM and CDR2 ANQGSEA. With 7 bases clipped from V and 7 bases from J, the junction kept 11 bases outside the gene matches. This CDR3 is built from 14 residues. The DNA for the CDR3 is TGCAGCGCTGTTTCCGGGACAGGGTTAAATGAGCAGTTCTTC. The encoded protein is CSAVSGTGLNEQFF.

CDR3 nucleotide sequence: TGTGCCTGGAGTTTTGGAAGTATGAACACTGAAGCTTTCTTT. Protein product: CAWSFGSMNTEAFF. This chain uses TRBV30 with TRBJ1-1; no reliable D call. The germline gives CDR1 GTSNPN, CDR2 SVGIG (reference sequence). The CDR3 has 14 residues. V was trimmed by 2 bases and J by 0 bases, leaving 10 bases between them.

This clonotype showed up many times. The CDR3 is CAGGEWVGNQPQHF. The CDR3 DNA reads TGTGCGGGGGGCGAGTGGGTTGGCAATCAGCCCCAGCATTTT. This chain uses TRBV28 with TRBJ1-5; D perhaps matches TRBD1 (6 bases). This CDR3 region has 14 residues. CDR1 and CDR2 from the germline V gene are MDHEN and SYDVKM.

There are a few counts of this clonotype. The chain employs TRBV28 and TRBJ2-1; D is unresolved. Trimming took off 5 bases at V and 7 bases at J, with 12 bases between the two ends. Germline V gene lookup returns CDR1 MDHEN and CDR2 SYDVKM. The CDR3 totals 13 residues. This chain's CDR3 is CASSRLVGNEQFF. CDR3 sequence (DNA): TGTGCCAGCAGTCGGCTAGTGGGAAATGAGCAGTTCTTC.

This chain uses TRBV12-3 or TRBV12-4 with TRBJ2-6; 8 nucleotides agree with TRBD2. This CDR3 is built from 16 residues. The V gene end was trimmed by 0 bases and the J gene end by 2 bases; junction bases not matched to a gene: 0. Written as DNA, the CDR3 is TGTGCCAGCAGTTTAGCGCGGGGGGCTGGGGCCAACGTCCTGACTTTC. Encoded protein: CASSLARGAGANVLTF.

This clonotype was seen a few times. The chain uses TRBV29-1 and TRBJ2-1; 11 positions agree with TRBD2. The CDR3 contains 16 residues. V lost 4 bases, J lost 9 bases, and 14 bases stayed unmatched. The germline CDR1 and CDR2 sequences are SQVTM and ANQGSEA. CDR3 in DNA: TGCAGCGTTGTCCCCCCGACTAGCGGGGACCACGGTGAGCAGTTCTTC. Its translation is CSVVPPTSGDHGEQFF.

This clonotype has just a few counts. DNA for the CDR3: TGCAGTGCTCCCGGACAGGCCAACCTTCCCTACGAGCAGTACTTC. This gives the protein CSAPGQANLPYEQYF. The rearrangement links TRBV20-1 to TRBJ2-7; 7 bases fit TRBD1. Germline CDR1 is DFQATT and CDR2 is SNEGSKA (reference sequence). There are 15 residues in the CDR3. V trimming: 5 bases; J trimming: 2 bases; junction bases outside the gene matches: 12.

The gene calls are TRBV21-1 and TRBJ2-2; TRBD2, the table's D call, was not compared with the DNA. TRBV21-1 is a pseudogene locus. The CDR3 is 21 amino acids. CDR3 region: CASSIGGGTPLGGPNTGELFF. The CDR3 DNA follows: TGTGCCAGCAGCATCGGCGGGGGCACTCCCCTTGGGGGCCCGAACACCGGGGAGCTGTTTTTT.

A few counts support this clonotype. The rearrangement uses TRBV12-3 or TRBV12-4 and TRBJ2-3; TRBD2 agrees at 7 bases. The CDR3 consists of 18 residues. With V trimmed by 3 bases and J by 5 bases, 17 bases remained unmatched. In DNA, the CDR3 is TGTGCCAGCAGTTTGGGTACTAGCGCTCGACTAGAGGGAGATACGCAGTATTTT. Translation gives CASSLGTSARLEGDTQYF.

Comments on this clonotype: The germline gene is not matched at one end of the junction; a read error may be the cause. The CDR3 protein is CASRARDRGGEKLFF. CDR3 coding DNA: TGTGCCAGCAGGGCCCGGGACAGGGGGGGTGAAAAACTTTTTTTT. V is TRBV12-3 or TRBV12-4 and J is TRBJ1-4, with TRBD1 matching 11 bases. This CDR3 comprises 15 residues.

This chain connects TRBV15 to TRBJ2-7, with 11 nucleotides matching TRBD2. The CDR3 sequence is 16 residues long. The trim removed 0 bases at V and 7 bases at J, leaving 8 bases unmatched. Germline CDR1 and CDR2: LNHNV and YYDKDF (reference sequence). This CDR3 reads CATSRDRSGRAGEQYF. The CDR3 nucleotides are TGTGCCACCAGCAGAGATCGTAGCGGGAGGGCGGGTGAGCAGTACTTC.

V gene TRBV10-3 combines with J gene TRBJ2-7; 10 positions agree with TRBD1. Germline V lookup: CDR1 ENHRY, CDR2 SYGVKD. The CDR3 contains 15 residues. V lost 2 bases, J lost 6 bases, and 7 bases stayed unmatched. The CDR3 nucleotides read TGTGCCATCAGTGAGCGCGGGACAGGGGATTCCGAGCAGTACTTC. It encodes CAISERGTGDSEQYF.

This clonotype was counted many times. This chain joins TRBV6-5 and TRBJ2-7; TRBD1 matches 10 bases. This CDR3 region has 14 residues. J was trimmed by 6 bases and V by 5 bases; bases with no gene match: 7. Per the germline V gene, CDR1 is MNHEY and CDR2 is SVGAGI. DNA for the CDR3: TGTGCCAGCAGTCGAGCCGGGACAGGGGTCGAGCAGTACTTC. Translated: CASSRAGTGVEQYF.

This clonotype showed up just a few times. V is TRBV6-2 or TRBV6-3 and J is TRBJ2-2; D unresolved. The germline V and J ends were trimmed by 2 bases and 6 bases, with 7 bases remaining between them. This CDR3 contains 13 residues. Germline CDR1 is MNHEY and CDR2 is SVGEGT. In DNA, the CDR3 is TGTGCCAGCAGTTACGTGTGGTCCGGGGAGCTGTTTTTT. This gives the protein CASSYVWSGELFF.

The rearrangement joins TRBV2 to TRBJ2-1; D is perhaps TRBD2 (6 bases). This CDR3 comprises 14 residues. Germline V gene lookup returns CDR1 SNHLY and CDR2 FYNNEI. Trimming removed 7 bases from V and 8 bases from J, with 18 bases in between. CDR3: CASTTTSSRDEQFF. The CDR3 nucleotides are TGTGCCAGCACTACGACTAGTAGTCGCGATGAGCAGTTCTTC. Full variable domain (missing parts from reference TRBV2 and TRBJ2-1): EPEVTQTPSHQVTQMGQEVILRCVPISNHLYFYWYRQILGQKVEFLVSFYNNEISEKSEIFDDQFSVERPDGSNFTLKIRSTKLEDSAMYFCASTTTSSRDEQFFGPGTRLTVL.

This chain joins TRBV19 and TRBJ2-7, with a possible D match to TRBD2 (5 bases). The CDR3 has 13 amino acids. Looked up from germline, CDR1 is LNHDA and CDR2 is SQIVND (reference sequence). V was shortened by 6 bases and J by 6 bases, with 15 bases between the two germline ends. The DNA of the CDR3 is TGTGCCAGTAGCCTTCCGGGGTCGTCCGAGCAGTACTTC. It specifies CASSLPGSSEQYF.

Many counts were recorded for this clonotype. The chain couples TRBV4-3 to TRBJ2-7; D perhaps matches TRBD2 (5 bases). This CDR3 comprises 15 residues. Germline V gene sequence: CDR1 LGHNA, CDR2 YSLEER. Trimming pared 1 base from V and 2 bases from J, leaving 12 bases between. CDR3 protein: CASSQVRGSAYEQYF. CDR3 DNA: TGCGCCAGCAGCCAAGTTCGAGGGAGCGCCTACGAGCAGTACTTC.

This clonotype has just a few counts. Lacking the conserved final phenylalanine or tryptophan, this CDR3 likely reflects a read error. The chain combines TRBV12-3 or TRBV12-4 with TRBJ2-1; TRBD2 might be the D (5 bases). This CDR3 has 12 amino acids. The germline V and J ends were trimmed by 7 bases and 10 bases, with 14 bases remaining between them. CDR3 residues: CASTGGRREQFL. The CDR3 DNA reads as TGTGCCAGCACCGGAGGACGCCGCGAGCAGTTCTTG.

In its sample, this clonotype was seen a few times. The chain employs TRBV28 and TRBJ2-6, with TRBD1 identical over 8 bases. Germline V gene sequence: CDR1 MDHEN, CDR2 SYDVKM. This CDR3 spans 19 amino acids. After removal of 2 bases from V and 0 bases from J, the junction contained 9 bases not matched to a gene. CDR3 residues: CASSLGQGALPSGANVLTF. CDR3 nucleotide sequence: TGTGCCAGCAGTTTAGGGCAGGGGGCATTACCCTCTGGGGCCAACGTCCTGACTTTC.

The chain has TRBV5-1 and TRBJ2-7; D is ambiguous. The germline V gene encodes CDR1 SGHRS and CDR2 YFSETQ. The CDR3 extends over 12 amino acids. Trimming shortened V by 4 bases and J by 1 base, and 6 bases separated the two germline ends. The CDR3 loop is CASSIGSYEQYF. As DNA, the CDR3 is TGCGCCAGCAGCATAGGGTCCTACGAGCAGTACTTC.

This clonotype has ten or more counts. The rearrangement joins TRBV4-1 to TRBJ2-7; 10 nucleotides agree with TRBD2. The V segment lost 6 bases and the J segment 3 bases; nucleotides outside the gene matches: 11. This CDR3 region has 16 residues. Germline values: CDR1 MGHRA, CDR2 YSYEKL. The DNA for the CDR3 is TGCGCCAGCAGTCGTAATTCACTAGCGGGGAACTACGAGCAGTACTTC. Translated: CASSRNSLAGNYEQYF.

The sample holds many counts of this clonotype. This rearrangement joins TRBV20-1 to TRBJ2-1, with D possibly being TRBD2 (6 bases). Per germline, CDR1 DFQATT and CDR2 SNEGSKA (reference sequence). Trimming removed 3 bases at V and 8 bases at J, with 17 bases between. The CDR3 is 14 amino acids. This CDR3 reads CSARTRSKSDEQFF. The CDR3 DNA reads as TGCAGTGCTAGGACTAGGTCGAAGAGCGATGAGCAGTTCTTC.